These 25 T cell receptor beta chains were all obtained from the same sample, sequenced in a study of blood T cell repertoires in COVID-19. This table comes from immunoSEQ multiplex PCR, and its TCRdb copy is limited to in-frame clones, with some not included. The sample has 100,000 to 150,000 clones, more than 60% seen once. The sequenced sample consisted of peripheral blood. These receptors all come from a woman in her 70s with acute or convalescent COVID-19.

This clone was seen more than once but under ten times. The J gene is TRBJ2-7, the V gene TRBV6-5; D may be TRBD2 (5 bases). CDR3 length equals 14 residues. V was shortened by 6 bases and J by 0 bases, with 12 bases between the two germline ends. CDR1 MNHEY and CDR2 SVGAGI come from the germline V gene. The CDR3 sequence is CASRTDGGSYEQYF. As DNA, the CDR3 is TGTGCCAGCAGGACCGACGGAGGCTCCTACGAGCAGTACTTC.

In this sample, this clone turned up once. The rearrangement links TRBV5-4 to TRBJ1-2, with D unclear. The V end was cut by 2 bases, the J end by 8 bases, with 13 bases between. The CDR3 covers 13 residues. Germline CDR1 reads SGHNT; CDR2 reads YYREEE (reference sequence). CDR3 in amino acids: CASSFQTQRGYTF. Here the CDR3 DNA reads TGTGCCAGCAGCTTTCAAACGCAGCGAGGCTACACCTTC. Variable domain in full (rest from reference TRBV5-4 and TRBJ1-2): ETGVTQSPTHLIKTRGQQVTLRCSSQSGHNTVSWYQQALGQGPQFIFQYYREEENGRGNFPPRFSGLQFPNYSSELNVNALELDDSALYLCASSFQTQRGYTFGSGTRLTVV.

The chain has TRBV2 and TRBJ1-2; tentatively, D is TRBD1 (5 bases). V lost 3 bases and J 4 bases, leaving 15 bases between the germline ends. The CDR3 is made up of 15 amino acids. CDR1 and CDR2 from the germline V gene are SNHLY and FYNNEI. Here the CDR3 DNA reads TGTGCCAGCAGTGATGGGAAGGGGAAAGTCTATGGCTACACCTTC. As protein: CASSDGKGKVYGYTF.

CDR3 in DNA: TGCAGCGCCGTCCCGGGGAGTGGCCAGTACTTC. Protein: CSAVPGSGQYF. The chain links TRBV20-1 to TRBJ2-5, with a weak D call TRBD2 (5 bases). The CDR3 is 11 residues long. From germline, CDR1 is DFQATT and CDR2 SNEGSKA (reference sequence).

The table lists this clone with a count of one. This chain links TRBV5-8 with TRBJ2-1, with D maybe TRBD2 (6 bases). V was trimmed by 0 bases and J by 3 bases, leaving 7 bases between them. The germline V gene encodes CDR1 SGHTS and CDR2 YDEGEE. The CDR3 consists of 14 residues. Written as DNA, the CDR3 is TGTGCCAGCAGCTTGGCGGGGGTCTACAATGAGCAGTTCTTC. This encodes CASSLAGVYNEQFF. The complete variable domain, with remaining parts taken from reference TRBV5-8 and TRBJ2-1, reads EAGVTQSPTHLIKTRGQQATLRCSPISGHTSVYWYQQALGLGLQFLLWYDEGEERNRGNFPPRFSGRQFPNYSSELNVNALELEDSALYLCASSLAGVYNEQFFGPGTRLTVL.

The chain links TRBV19 to TRBJ2-4; D ambiguous. CDR1 and CDR2 (germline): LNHDA, SQIVND (reference sequence). V was shortened by 6 bases and J by 5 bases, with 8 bases between the two germline ends. This CDR3 spans 12 amino acids. CDR3 coding DNA: TGTGCCAGTAGCAACGCAGAAAACATTCAGTACTTC. Translating gives CASSNAENIQYF.

This chain uses TRBV10-2 with TRBJ2-7; D is perhaps TRBD1 (6 bases). V lost 6 bases and J lost 6, with 15 bases in between. In germline, CDR1 is WSHSY, CDR2 SAAADI. The CDR3 is made up of 13 amino acids. CDR3 region: CASSPQGVGEQYF. DNA of the CDR3: TGCGCCAGCAGCCCACAGGGTGTCGGCGAGCAGTACTTC.

This clone was found a few times. The J gene is TRBJ2-7, the V gene TRBV11-2; D uncertain. From germline, CDR1 is SGHAT and CDR2 FQNNGV. The V end was cut by 3 bases, the J end by 3 bases, with 9 bases between. This CDR3 has 13 amino acids. For the CDR3, the DNA is TGTGCCAGCAGCTTTGGGCTCAGCTACGAGCAGTACTTC. This codes for CASSFGLSYEQYF.

This chain joins TRBV5-1 and TRBJ2-7; TRBD1 matches 8 bases. CDR1 is SGHRS and CDR2 is YFSETQ in the germline V gene. CDR3 length: 15 amino acids. V lost 3 bases, J lost 4 bases, and 9 bases stayed unmatched. The DNA for the CDR3 is TGCGCCAGCAGCTCAGGACAGGGAGTATTGTACGAGCAGTACTTC. Protein: CASSSGQGVLYEQYF. The variable domain in full, with the rest retrieved from reference TRBV5-1 and TRBJ2-7, is KAGVTQTPRYLIKTRGQQVTLSCSPISGHRSVSWYQQTPGQGLQFLFEYFSETQRNKGNFPGRFSGRQFSNSRSEMNVSTLELGDSALYLCASSSGQGVLYEQYFGPGTRLTVT.

The J gene is TRBJ2-1, the V gene TRBV24-1; D is perhaps TRBD2 (6 bases). The germline gives CDR1 KGHDR, CDR2 SFDVKD. V lost 2 bases and J lost 4, with 20 bases in between. The CDR3 extends over 18 amino acids. The DNA of the CDR3 is TGTGCCACCAGTGATTCCTCCAGAGCCAAGGGAGGTTACAATGAGCAGTTCTTC. Its protein product is CATSDSSRAKGGYNEQFF.

This clone showed up just a few times. The rearrangement joins TRBV15 to TRBJ2-7; 11 nucleotides line up with TRBD2. Germline V gene lookup returns CDR1 LNHNV and CDR2 YYDKDF (reference sequence). V was pared by 6 bases and J by 2 bases, with 6 bases of the junction left unmatched. The CDR3 length is 15 residues. The CDR3 protein is CATRSSGGNPYEQYF. The CDR3 DNA follows: TGTGCCACCAGGTCTAGCGGGGGGAACCCCTACGAGCAGTACTTC.

V and J are TRBV7-2 and TRBJ1-4, with D uncertain. Germline assignment: CDR1 SGHTA and CDR2 FQGNSA. Trimming shortened V by 2 bases and J by 13 bases, and 8 bases separated the two germline ends. CDR3 size: 11 residues. The CDR3 DNA is TGTGCCAGCAGCTTAAGCCAAATACTGTTTTTT. Its translation: CASSLSQILFF.

This clone was counted a few times. The chain combines TRBV3-1 (or the pseudogene TRBV3-2) with TRBJ2-1, with 9 positions matching TRBD2. Germline trimming cut 1 base from V and 4 bases from J; bases unmatched to any gene: 8. The CDR3 is 17 residues long. In germline, CDR1 is LGHDT, CDR2 YNNKEL (reference sequence). The CDR3 nucleotides are TGTGCCAGCAGCCAAGTCACTAGCGGGTCTTATTACAATGAGCAGTTCTTC. Residues: CASSQVTSGSYYNEQFF.

The genes are TRBV5-1 and TRBJ1-1; possibly TRBD1 for D (5 bases). V lost 2 bases and J 0 bases, leaving 17 bases between the germline ends. The CDR3 is 17 residues long. Germline V gene data show CDR1 as SGHRS and CDR2 as YFSETQ. DNA of the CDR3: TGCGCCAGCAGCTTTGGGTCGGGGGGACTCATGAACACTGAAGCTTTCTTT. Amino acids: CASSFGSGGLMNTEAFF. Combining the CDR3 with reference TRBV5-1 and TRBJ1-1 gives the whole variable domain KAGVTQTPRYLIKTRGQQVTLSCSPISGHRSVSWYQQTPGQGLQFLFEYFSETQRNKGNFPGRFSGRQFSNSRSEMNVSTLELGDSALYLCASSFGSGGLMNTEAFFGQGTRLTVV.

Written as DNA, the CDR3 is TGTGCCAGCAGTGAACAGCGGACCCAGTACTTC. Its translation: CASSEQRTQYF. The chain couples TRBV6-1 to TRBJ2-5, with no clear D. From germline, CDR1 is MNHNS and CDR2 SASEGT. The CDR3 has 11 residues. With 2 bases removed from V and 7 bases from J, the gap between germline ends came to 5 bases.

The chain joins TRBV19 to TRBJ2-3, with 8 bases identical to TRBD1. V trimming: 7 bases; J trimming: 6 bases; junction bases outside the gene matches: 12. The CDR3 contains 15 residues. Germline lookup yields CDR1 LNHDA and CDR2 SQIVND (reference sequence). The CDR3 DNA follows: TGTGCCAGTACGAACACGGCAGGGGGCCCCGATACGCAGTATTTT. Its translation: CASTNTAGGPDTQYF.

The chain joins TRBV19 to TRBJ2-2; a possible D gene is TRBD2 (6 bases). CDR3 length: 13 amino acids. CDR1 and CDR2 from the germline V gene are LNHDA and SQIVND (reference sequence). Trimming stripped 4 bases from V and 3 bases from J, with 6 bases between. As DNA, the CDR3 is TGTGCCAGTAGTAGCGGGGACACCGGGGAGCTGTTTTTT. This gives the protein CASSSGDTGELFF.

The V gene is TRBV5-4, the J gene TRBJ2-7, with 9 bases aligning to TRBD1. This CDR3 is 16 amino acids long. The germline V gene has CDR1 SGHNT and CDR2 YYREEE (reference sequence). Trimming removed 4 bases from V and 1 base from J; junction bases left unmatched: 9. The CDR3 DNA is TGTGCCAGCAGCCTGCCGCCGGGACAGGGATCCTACGAGCAGTACTTC. Translating gives CASSLPPGQGSYEQYF.

The chain couples TRBV7-9 to TRBJ1-3, with D possibly being TRBD1 (5 bases). V was shortened by 5 bases and J by 5 bases, with 10 bases between the two germline ends. The CDR3 loop spans 13 amino acids. CDR1 is SEHNR, CDR2 FQNEAQ, per germline (reference sequence). For the CDR3, the DNA is TGTGCCAGCAGCCCATGGGGCCGAAACACCATATATTTT. The encoded protein is CASSPWGRNTIYF.

V is TRBV19 and J is TRBJ1-1; D is ambiguous. V was trimmed by 8 bases and J by 8 bases, leaving 12 bases between them. Germline V gene sequence: CDR1 LNHDA, CDR2 SQIVND (reference sequence). This CDR3 contains 11 residues. The CDR3 nucleotides read TGTGCCAGTTTCACGAGGTCGGAAGCTTTCTTT. The encoded protein is CASFTRSEAFF.

The chain recombines TRBV6-5 with TRBJ2-1; 7 nucleotides agree with TRBD2. This CDR3 region has 15 residues. With V trimmed by 8 bases and J by 7 bases, 14 bases remained unmatched. Germline lookup yields CDR1 MNHEY and CDR2 SVGAGI. The CDR3 sequence: CASSSVAGWDNEQFF. The CDR3 DNA follows: TGTGCCAGCTCGAGCGTAGCGGGTTGGGATAATGAGCAGTTCTTC.

The chain has TRBV28 and TRBJ1-6; 10 bases are shared with TRBD1. This CDR3 is 15 amino acids long. From germline, CDR1 is MDHEN and CDR2 SYDVKM. V lost 6 bases and J lost 6; bases outside the gene matches: 5. The CDR3 coding sequence is TGTGCCAGCAGCCAGGGACAGGGGTTTAATTCACCCCTCCACTTT. Translating it yields CASSQGQGFNSPLHF. The entire variable domain, with the rest obtained from reference TRBV28 and TRBJ1-6, is as follows: DVKVTQSSRYLVKRTGEKVFLECVQDMDHENMFWYRQDPGLGLRLIYFSYDVKMKEKGDIPEGYSVSREKKERFSLILESASTNQTSMYLCASSQGQGFNSPLHFGNGTRLTVT.

V gene TRBV11-2 combines with J gene TRBJ2-7; 8 nucleotides match TRBD1. This CDR3 has 14 residues. The V gene end was trimmed by 0 bases and the J gene end by 4 bases; junction bases not matched to a gene: 2. Germline CDR1 SGHAT, CDR2 FQNNGV. The CDR3 DNA sequence: TGTGCCAGCAGCTTAGACAGGGGGCAATACGAGCAGTACTTC. Translated: CASSLDRGQYEQYF.

This clone has only a few counts. The chain is built from TRBV5-1 and TRBJ2-2, with 9 bases lining up with TRBD1. Germline V lookup: CDR1 SGHRS, CDR2 YFSETQ. This CDR3 is built from 15 residues. J gave up 3 bases and V 4 bases, and 4 bases lay outside the gene matches. The CDR3 protein is CASSTQGADTGELFF. CDR3 coding DNA: TGCGCCAGCAGCACACAGGGGGCGGACACCGGGGAGCTGTTTTTT.

The chain employs TRBV24-1 and TRBJ1-1; tentatively, D is TRBD1 (5 bases). Germline CDR1 and CDR2: KGHDR and SFDVKD. This CDR3 has 15 amino acids. The germline V and J ends were trimmed by 6 bases and 1 base, with 14 bases remaining between them. The CDR3 loop reads CATSSGGGTNTEAFF. The CDR3 DNA follows: TGTGCCACCAGTTCGGGAGGCGGGACGAACACTGAAGCTTTCTTT.